The clone carrying this T cell receptor beta chain has just a few counts. Its antigen is undetermined. Through template switching, a universal primer site was introduced, and the cDNA contained unique molecular identifiers. TCRdb analysed the 5' RACE reads with MiXCR anew, one entry per CDR3 protein. This sample yields roughly 720,000 distinct CDR3 sequences, of which about 20% are seen a single time; about 12% belongs to the top ten. This sample is part of a study of identical twins. Study results and caveats: Beta out-of-frame sequences showed weaker excess sharing between twins.

This CDR3 has 13 residues. Trimming left V 2 bases short and J 5 bases short, with 9 bases between. Germline-derived CDR1 and CDR2 are SGHVS and FQNEAQ. These data are also associated with another study on T cells expressing NK-cell markers.

V usage is TRBV7-8 and J usage is TRBJ2-5, with no clear D. The sequencing sample was made of PBMCs. The TCR originated in a woman aged 18-30 years in good health. CDR3 bases: TGTGCCAGCAGCTTACGGTTGAGGGAGACCCAGTACTTC. Residues: CASSLRLRETQYF.